This T cell receptor (beta chain) was profiled in a study of T cells after yellow fever vaccination. The CDR3 has 13 residues. Germline CDR1 is SQVTM and CDR2 is ANQGSEA. J lost 4 bases, V lost 6 bases, and 6 bases had no gene match. Study results and caveats: It was a weaker secondary response, yet one that peaked faster, at day 5 versus 15.

This clonotype has ten or more counts. Its target is not known. Conversion of TCR transcripts into cDNA relied on 5'RACE template switching, which added a universal primer site and UMIs. TCRdb reprocessed the 5' RACE reads with MiXCR, giving one entry per CDR3 protein. Of 95,000 to 100,000 distinct CDR3 sequences in the sample, 5.8% were seen once. This rearrangement joins TRBV29-1 to TRBJ2-1; 7 nucleotides match TRBD1. The starting material was CD8+ T cells sorted from PBMCs, obtained 10 days after the yellow fever booster vaccination. The source of this sequence is a man between 18 and 35 years old who received the YFV17D yellow fever vaccine. The DNA for the CDR3 is TGCAGCGTCGACAGGGACGGATACAATGAGCAGTTCTTC. Translating it yields CSVDRDGYNEQFF.